The 3 T cell receptor beta chains below all came from one sample that was sequenced in a study of blood T cell repertoires in COVID-19. Clones were read by immunoSEQ multiplex PCR, and TCRdb kept only the in-frame ones, dropping some. The data show about 240,000 clones, approximately 85% seen once. Sequenced sample: peripheral blood. The receptor source for this set is a woman between 55 and 75 years old with active or convalescent COVID-19.

This chain links TRBV11-2 with TRBJ2-2; D might be TRBD2 (5 bases). This CDR3 spans 16 amino acids. CDR1 is SGHAT, CDR2 FQNNGV, per germline. Trimming stripped 1 base from V and 1 base from J, with 10 bases between. CDR3: CASSLGRTRNTGELFF. In nucleotides, the CDR3 is TGTGCCAGCAGCTTAGGTCGCACTAGGAACACCGGGGAGCTGTTTTTT.

The chain has TRBV30 and TRBJ1-3, with D unresolved. The CDR3 length is 15 residues. The germline V gene has CDR1 GTSNPN and CDR2 SVGIG (reference sequence). Trimming shortened V by 0 bases and J by 8 bases, and 17 bases separated the two germline ends. This chain's CDR3 is CAWSVRGGRRHTIYF. The CDR3 nucleotides read TGTGCCTGGAGTGTACGGGGTGGGCGGAGGCACACCATATATTTT.

This chain's CDR3 is CASSSGLGNTIYF. The CDR3 coding sequence is TGTGCCAGCAGCTCAGGGTTGGGAAACACCATATATTTT. V gene TRBV11-2 combines with J gene TRBJ1-3; perhaps TRBD1 as D (5 bases). The CDR3 totals 13 residues. Germline CDR1 reads SGHAT; CDR2 reads FQNNGV. Trimming stripped 4 bases from V and 4 bases from J, with 8 bases between. The complete variable domain, with remaining parts taken from reference TRBV11-2 and TRBJ1-3, reads EAGVAQSPRYKIIEKRQSVAFWCNPISGHATLYWYQQILGQGPKLLIQFQNNGVVDDSQLPKDRFSAERLKGVDSTLKIQPAKLEDSAVYLCASSSGLGNTIYFGEGSWLTVV.